This entry describes one T cell receptor beta chain. This clonotype was seen many times. There is no known antigen for this receptor. No base-level quality is on record; no much larger clone is a single base apart. Synovial fluid samples and blood samples obtained from the same ankylosing spondylitis patients were matched. The entry originates in a study of CD8 T cells in ankylosing spondylitis (dated by TCRdb to about 2017). General notes on the study: The study profiled T cell receptor beta repertoires in healthy donors and ankylosing spondylitis patients to find disease-linked TCR variants. The full study cohort comprised about 25 ankylosing spondylitis patients and 85 to 120 healthy donors. Peripheral blood was sampled, and synovial fluid was also collected from ankylosing spondylitis patients. Points the paper makes about the study in general: The disease-linked clones were reported as significantly enriched in matched synovial fluid samples from ankylosing spondylitis patients. Some motif variants had previously been reported in the synovial fluid and blood of reactive arthritis patients, which suggests shared mechanisms of disease initiation. The disease-linked clones showed a CD8+ phenotype and occurred at relatively low frequencies in peripheral blood. A TCR beta motif of about 8 highly homologous amino acid variants appeared characteristic of blood from ankylosing spondylitis patients.

The CDR3 sequence holds 15 residues, the cysteine and phenylalanine included. Only the CDR3 region is kept as DNA, spanning 45 bases read in frame from base 1. CDR1 and CDR2 are drawn from the germline V gene: SGHVS, FQNEAQ. Trimming takes 3 bases from V and 1 base from J, and the germline ends sit 9 bases apart. Reads for this sample came from an Illumina HiSeq 2500. Quantitative 5'-RACE with molecular barcodes was the method used to prepare the TCR beta libraries. In the paper's pipeline: A new computational method based on a probabilistic model of VDJ rearrangement was used to identify disease-linked TCR variants. TCRdb redid the processing of the public reads, applying fastp at Q25 and MiXCR, and retained in-frame beta chains. Rows matching on CDR3 protein sequence are summarized as one entry with the most common DNA and genes. None of the V and J calls come from the authors' own analysis; TCRdb made them. Within this sample are about 110,000 distinct CDR3 sequences, with approximately 25% of them counted one time only. 10% to 15% of the sample belongs to the ten largest clones.

This clonotype was obtained from a male donor with ankylosing spondylitis. Sequenced material: synovial fluid, either unsorted or a sorted T cell fraction (not recorded which). In this chain, TRBV7-8 is recombined with TRBJ2-2; no D gene is confidently identified. This receptor carries the CDR3 CASSFSGVNTGELFF. The base sequence is TGTGCCAGCAGCTTCTCGGGCGTGAACACCGGGGAGCTGTTTTTT. The CDR3, completed at both ends by the reference TRBV7-8 and TRBJ2-2 genes, gives the full variable domain GAGVSQSPRYKVAKRGQDVALRCDPISGHVSLFWYQQALGQGPEFLTYFQNEAQLDKSGLPSDRFFAERPEGSVSTLKIQRTQQEDSAVYLCASSFSGVNTGELFFGEGSRLTVL.